One and the same sample provided the 21 T cell receptor beta chains below, sequenced in a study of T cells after yellow fever vaccination. TCRdb reprocessed the 5' RACE reads via MiXCR and lists one record per CDR3 protein. The sample holds fewer than 450,000 distinct CDR3 sequences, around 4.1% seen once. Sequencing was performed on PBMCs, taken 5 days after the yellow fever booster vaccination. These receptor sequences come from a man aged 18 to 29 who received the YFV17D yellow fever vaccine.

This clonotype was observed many times. The chain couples TRBV6-5 to TRBJ2-2; no clear D. CDR1 MNHEY and CDR2 SVGAGI come from the germline V gene. The V and J ends lost 8 bases and 6 bases respectively, with 13 bases between them. The CDR3 is 13 residues long. CDR3 sequence: CASQQKLAGELFF. The DNA of the CDR3 is TGTGCCAGCCAACAAAAACTCGCCGGGGAGCTGTTTTTT.

This chain joins TRBV5-4 and TRBJ2-7; 7 bases align to TRBD2. The CDR3 spans 15 residues. From germline, CDR1 is SGHNT and CDR2 YYREEE (reference sequence). V lost 3 bases to trimming and J lost 3 bases; unmatched junction nucleotides: 9. The CDR3 nucleotides are TGTGCCAGCAGCTACGGCGGGGGAACCAGCTACGAGCAGTACGTC. Its protein product is CASSYGGGTSYEQYV.

In its sample, this clonotype was seen a few times. The CDR3, as DNA: TGTGCCAGCAGTGAGGGTGGGACAGGGGATCAGCCCCAGCATTTT. Translation: CASSEGGTGDQPQHF. The chain combines TRBV6-1 with TRBJ1-5; 10 bases align to TRBD1. CDR1 and CDR2 (germline): MNHNS, SASEGT. The V and J ends lost 3 bases and 5 bases, in that order; junction bases with no gene match: 4. The CDR3 totals 15 residues.

V usage is TRBV28 and J usage is TRBJ2-7, with D perhaps matching TRBD2 (6 bases). V was clipped by 3 bases and J by 3 bases, with 9 bases between them. The CDR3 has 13 residues. Germline-derived CDR1 and CDR2 are MDHEN and SYDVKM. This CDR3 reads CASSFLGGYEQYV. The CDR3 nucleotides are TGTGCCAGCAGTTTTCTGGGGGGCTACGAGCAGTACGTC.

The chain employs TRBV20-1 and TRBJ1-3; no definite D call. Trimming took off 5 bases at V and 8 bases at J, with 13 bases between the two ends. Germline V lookup: CDR1 DFQATT, CDR2 SNEGSKA (reference sequence). The CDR3 consists of 12 residues. The CDR3 nucleotides read TGCAGTGCTTCGGGCCCGGCGGACACCATATATTTT. It codes for CSASGPADTIYF.

The chain couples TRBV4-3 to TRBJ1-4; a possible D gene is TRBD1 (5 bases). The V gene lost 0 bases and the J gene lost 8 bases, with 19 bases spanning the gap. Germline V lookup: CDR1 LGHNA, CDR2 YSLEER. This CDR3 spans 17 amino acids. CDR3 coding DNA: TGCGCCAGCAGCCAAGAGTTTAAGGGGTCCTTACGAGAAAAACTGTTTTTT. This sequence encodes CASSQEFKGSLREKLFF.

J is TRBJ2-1 and V is TRBV7-2; 13 nucleotides line up with TRBD2. CDR1 is SGHTA, CDR2 FQGNSA, per germline. This CDR3 is built from 17 residues. The trim removed 5 bases at V and 7 bases at J, leaving 11 bases unmatched. In DNA form, the CDR3 reads TGTGCCAGCAGCGCCCCCGTGCGACTAGCGGGGGGAAATGAGCAGTTCTTC. This codes for CASSAPVRLAGGNEQFF. The full variable domain, in which reference TRBV7-2 and TRBJ2-1 provide the parts outside the CDR3, is GAGVSQSPSNKVTEKGKDVELRCDPISGHTALYWYRQSLGQGLEFLIYFQGNSAPDKSGLPSDRFSAERTGGSVSTLTIQRTQQEDSAVYLCASSAPVRLAGGNEQFFGPGTRLTVL.

This clonotype was found a few times. The genes are TRBV5-4 and TRBJ2-7; 7 bases line up with TRBD1. Losses at the gene ends were 1 base for V and 2 bases for J; bases not matched to a gene: 3. Germline V CDR1 and CDR2: SGHNT, YYREEE (reference sequence). The CDR3 length is 14 residues. CDR3 in amino acids: CASSLSTGAYEQYF. Here the CDR3 DNA reads TGTGCCAGCAGCTTGAGCACAGGGGCCTACGAGCAGTACTTC.

V and J are TRBV3-1 and TRBJ2-5; the D gene could be TRBD1 or TRBD2 (5 bases each). This CDR3 spans 14 amino acids. Germline V gives CDR1 LGHDT, CDR2 YNNKEL (reference sequence). V lost 5 bases to trimming and J lost 2 bases, with 12 bases between them. The DNA of the CDR3 is TGTGCCAGCAGCACCCCCTGGGGGCAAGAGACCCAGTACTTC. Protein: CASSTPWGQETQYF.

V usage is TRBV5-1 and J usage is TRBJ1-1; possible D gene TRBD1, 6 bases. Germline CDR1 is SGHRS and CDR2 is YFSETQ. This CDR3 region has 14 residues. Trimming took off 5 bases at V and 1 base at J, with 12 bases between the two ends. This CDR3 reads CASSWTAGNTEAFF. The CDR3 region has the DNA TGCGCCAGCAGTTGGACAGCCGGGAACACTGAAGCTTTCTTT.

This chain joins TRBV12-3 or TRBV12-4 and TRBJ2-5, with D possibly being TRBD2 (5 bases). The CDR3 is 15 amino acids. Trimming cost V 6 bases and J 7 bases, with 21 bases left between them. CDR3 in DNA: TGTGCCAGCAGCCCGCCCGTCGGGGTGGCAGGGACCCAGTACTTC. It codes for CASSPPVGVAGTQYF.

The chain joins TRBV29-1 to TRBJ2-5; 7 bases match TRBD2. The CDR3 extends over 13 amino acids. Germline-derived CDR1 and CDR2 are SQVTM and ANQGSEA. With 7 bases clipped from V and 2 bases from J, the junction kept 7 bases outside the gene matches. CDR3 coding DNA: TGCAGCGAAGCTAGCGGTTTTCAAGAGACCCAGTACTTC. As protein: CSEASGFQETQYF.

This clonotype was observed many times. The rearrangement links TRBV5-1 to TRBJ2-1, with TRBD2 matching 8 bases. Trimming cost V 5 bases and J 8 bases; bases outside gene matches: 12. The CDR3 contains 15 residues. Germline CDR1 SGHRS, CDR2 YFSETQ. The CDR3 sequence: CASSPGGGLWDEQFF. The CDR3 DNA reads as TGCGCCAGCAGTCCCGGCGGGGGGCTTTGGGATGAGCAGTTCTTC.

This chain joins TRBV5-4 and TRBJ2-7, with D possibly matching TRBD1 (6 bases). This CDR3 has 13 residues. Germline CDR1 reads SGHNT; CDR2 reads YYREEE (reference sequence). V gave up 7 bases and J gave up 0 bases, with 11 bases separating them. CDR3 protein: CASGRDNSYEQYV. CDR3 sequence (DNA): TGTGCCAGCGGCCGGGACAACTCCTACGAGCAGTACGTC.

This clonotype was detected many times. The rearrangement uses TRBV4-3 and TRBJ2-6; 8 nucleotides match TRBD1. This CDR3 has 19 residues. Germline V gene sequence: CDR1 LGHNA, CDR2 YSLEER. Trimming cost V 4 bases and J 2 bases; bases outside gene matches: 13. CDR3 protein: CASSPNDYRGTAGANVLTF. CDR3 bases: TGCGCCAGCAGCCCAAACGACTACAGGGGGACCGCTGGGGCCAACGTCCTGACTTTC.

This clonotype was seen many times. The CDR3 region is CSARSRDRRYEQYF. The CDR3 DNA reads as TGCAGTGCTAGAAGCAGGGACAGGCGATACGAGCAGTACTTC. The chain has TRBV20-1 and TRBJ2-7, with 8 positions matching TRBD1. The germline V gene encodes CDR1 DFQATT and CDR2 SNEGSKA (reference sequence). Germline trimming cut 2 bases from V and 4 bases from J; bases unmatched to any gene: 7. CDR3 length equals 14 residues.

The rearrangement uses TRBV5-1 and TRBJ2-7; D is unclear. The CDR3 runs to 13 residues. From germline, CDR1 is SGHRS and CDR2 YFSETQ. Trimming cost V 3 bases and J 4 bases, with 11 bases left between them. The CDR3 region is CASSSLGSYEQYF. The DNA for the CDR3 is TGCGCCAGCAGCTCCCTGGGAAGTTACGAGCAGTACTTC.

This chain joins TRBV5-1 and TRBJ2-2; 8 bases are a match to TRBD1. Germline values: CDR1 SGHRS, CDR2 YFSETQ. With 4 bases clipped from V and 6 bases from J, the junction kept 5 bases outside the gene matches. This CDR3 is 14 amino acids long. CDR3 DNA: TGCGCCAGCAGCCCCCAGGGGGCGGCCGGGGAGCTGTTTTTT. This sequence encodes CASSPQGAAGELFF. Combining the CDR3 with reference TRBV5-1 and TRBJ2-2 gives the whole variable domain KAGVTQTPRYLIKTRGQQVTLSCSPISGHRSVSWYQQTPGQGLQFLFEYFSETQRNKGNFPGRFSGRQFSNSRSEMNVSTLELGDSALYLCASSPQGAAGELFFGEGSRLTVL.

This clonotype was observed a few times. CDR3: CASSERGPGELFF. The CDR3 DNA is TGTGCCAGCAGCGAAAGGGGTCCCGGGGAGCTGTTTTTT. This chain uses TRBV5-6 with TRBJ2-2; the D gene is possibly TRBD1 (5 bases). Deletions cut 4 bases from V and 6 bases from J, with 10 bases between. There are 13 residues in the CDR3. Per germline, CDR1 SGHDT and CDR2 YYEEEE.

This clonotype appeared many times. V is TRBV7-6 and J is TRBJ2-1; 11 bases are shared with TRBD2. Germline lookup yields CDR1 SGHVS and CDR2 FNYEAQ. The CDR3 spans 16 residues. V lost 2 bases, J lost 9 bases, and 9 bases stayed unmatched. The CDR3 spells CASSLYSGGDFPEQFF. The CDR3, as DNA: TGTGCCAGCAGCTTATATAGCGGGGGGGACTTTCCTGAGCAGTTCTTC.

This clonotype has more than one count but fewer than ten. The genes are TRBV3-1 and TRBJ1-1; D is perhaps TRBD1 (5 bases). Between the trimmed V and J ends, which lost 0 bases and 10 bases, there was a span of 12 bases. Germline V gene lookup returns CDR1 LGHDT and CDR2 YNNKEL (reference sequence). This CDR3 contains 13 residues. The CDR3 region is CASSQDLPGRAFF. The DNA of the CDR3 is TGTGCCAGCAGCCAAGATCTGCCAGGGCGAGCTTTCTTT.